This T cell receptor (beta chain) was recorded in a study of metastatic and nonmetastatic thyroid tumors. Background on the study: Repertoire comparisons spanned blood and tumor or nodule tissue from malignant and benign thyroid patients.

Original data processing: A papillary thyroid cancer distant-metastasis classifier was built from CDR3 differences across clinicopathological groups. TCRdb ran MiXCR on the PCR reads. TCRdb, not the authors, supplied the V and J calls. This table has 25,000 to 35,000 clones, about 25% appearing once. There were no patients who had received any treatment before thyroid surgery. This clone counts as medium-sized. This CDR3 comprises 15 residues. Losses at the gene ends were 3 bases for V and 3 bases for J; bases not matched to a gene: 8. Material: blood. This TCR was sampled from a female donor with papillary thyroid cancer or a benign thyroid nodule (not recorded which). Some clones in this sample may be carry-over from other donors' samples. The V call is TRBV12-3 or TRBV12-4, the J call TRBJ2-7; 7 positions agree with TRBD1. CDR3 in amino acids: CASSFVGQYLYEQYF. Here the CDR3 DNA reads TGTGCCAGCAGTTTCGTGGGACAGTACCTCTACGAGCAGTACTTC.